This T cell receptor (beta chain) originates from a study of T-cell memory formation after mild COVID-19. Study information: Largely donor-specific sequence clusters came from two donors.

The ends lost 6 bases at V and 5 bases at J; junction bases unmatched: 17. The germline CDR1 and CDR2 sequences are SGHVS and FQNEAQ. The CDR3 runs 18 residues. Via MiXCR, TCRdb re-called the 5' RACE reads, giving one row per CDR3 protein. The sample has hundreds of thousands of distinct CDR3 sequences, about a fifth seen once; the top ten hold roughly 8.1%. This clonotype occurred a few times. This TCR derives from an adult woman who had mild COVID-19 (a few samples of this study predate the infection). Cell type and time point are not known. The rearrangement links TRBV7-8 to TRBJ1-1, with 11 bases matching TRBD1. Sample: PBMCs or a T cell subset sorted from them (not recorded which). The CDR3 here is CASRLTPGQGGAGTEAFF. CDR3 nucleotides: TGTGCCAGCAGACTAACCCCGGGACAGGGGGGCGCGGGGACTGAAGCTTTCTTT.